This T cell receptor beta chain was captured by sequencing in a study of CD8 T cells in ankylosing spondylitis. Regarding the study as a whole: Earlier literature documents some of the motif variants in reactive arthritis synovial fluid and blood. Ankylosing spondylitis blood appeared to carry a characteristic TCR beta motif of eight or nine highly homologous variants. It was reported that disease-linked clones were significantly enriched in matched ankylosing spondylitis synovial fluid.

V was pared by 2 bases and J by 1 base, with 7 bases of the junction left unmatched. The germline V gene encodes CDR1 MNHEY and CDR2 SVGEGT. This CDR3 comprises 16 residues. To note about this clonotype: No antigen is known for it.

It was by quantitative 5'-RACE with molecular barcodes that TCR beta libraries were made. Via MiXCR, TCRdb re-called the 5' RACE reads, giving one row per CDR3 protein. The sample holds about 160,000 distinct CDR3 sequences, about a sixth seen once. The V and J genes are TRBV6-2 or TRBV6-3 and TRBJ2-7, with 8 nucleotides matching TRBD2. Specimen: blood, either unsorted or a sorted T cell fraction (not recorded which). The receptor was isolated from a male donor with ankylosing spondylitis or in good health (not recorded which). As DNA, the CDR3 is TGTGCCAGCAGTTACCAGCTAGCGGGTTTATCCTACGAGCAGTACTTC. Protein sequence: CASSYQLAGLSYEQYF.